A single sample gave rise to the 2 T cell receptor beta chains below, sequenced in a study of T cells expressing NK-cell markers (dated by TCRdb to 2020 to 2021). Library preparation was by 5' RACE. TCRdb lists the instrument as Illumina HiSeq 2000. TCRdb reprocessed the reads, so every CDR3 protein sequence counts as one entry and DNA is not shown. The table for this sample shows about 460,000 distinct CDR3 sequences. The top ten clones comprise more than 1.4% of the sample. Sequenced: blood T cells: a sorted CD56 or NKG2C T cell subset, CD4+ or CD8+ T cells, or bulk PBMC T cells (not recorded which). The receptor source for this set is a woman aged 50 to 60 in good health. Donor details come from another sample of the same person, matched by shared clones.

The chain combines TRBV12-3 or TRBV12-4 with TRBJ2-1; TCRdb's D call of TRBD1 is untestable without DNA. CDR3 length: 12 amino acids. CDR3: CASSRPDRLQFF.

The chain carries TRBV27 and TRBJ2-3. This CDR3 spans 16 amino acids. The germline V gene has CDR1 MNHEY and CDR2 SMNVEV (reference sequence). CDR3: CASSLIGAGRSDTQYF.